Listed here are 20 T cell receptor beta chains from one sample, sequenced in a study of beta chain features in type 1 diabetes. Study observations and caveats: Across all four CD4+ subsets, people with type 1 diabetes showed modestly shorter TCRB CDR3s.

The study reverse transcribed the entire isolated RNA, so it sequenced expressed TCRB transcripts. Repertoires were generated with immunoSEQ multiplex PCR, while TCRdb's copy carries only in-frame clones and drops some. The profile shows around 250,000 clones, around 15% of them singletons. No antigens are known for them. Sample: naive CD4+ T cells from blood. The receptors derive from a man between 25 and 39 years old with type 1 diabetes.

V usage is TRBV20-1 and J usage is TRBJ2-7, with unresolved D. Germline V CDR1 and CDR2: DFQATT, SNEGSKA (reference sequence). CDR3 length: 10 amino acids. V lost 5 bases, J lost 3 bases, and 5 bases lay in between. The CDR3 DNA reads as TGCAGTGCTTTTAACTACGAGCAGTACTTC. Translation: CSAFNYEQYF.

The V gene is TRBV5-1, the J gene TRBJ2-5, with D maybe TRBD2 (6 bases). With 2 bases removed from V and 5 bases from J, the gap between germline ends came to 13 bases. Germline loops: CDR1 SGHRS, CDR2 YFSETQ. The CDR3 is 14 amino acids. Here the CDR3 DNA reads TGCGCCAGCAGCTTAGGCCCTGGGGGGGAGACCCAGTACTTC. Its translation: CASSLGPGGETQYF.

J is TRBJ2-1 and V is TRBV19; no definite D call. The CDR3 runs to 12 residues. Germline V gives CDR1 LNHDA, CDR2 SQIVND (reference sequence). Trimming took off 5 bases at V and 5 bases at J, with 7 bases between the two ends. CDR3 residues: CASSPRDNEQFF. For the CDR3, the DNA is TGTGCCAGTAGTCCCCGGGACAATGAGCAGTTCTTC.

In this sample, this clone turned up a few times. CDR3 sequence (DNA): TGTGCCCCTAACCTGGATCAGCCCCAGCATTTT. This codes for CAPNLDQPQHF. This chain joins TRBV19 and TRBJ1-5; D is unclear. The CDR3 is made up of 11 amino acids. CDR1 LNHDA and CDR2 SQIVND come from the germline V gene (reference sequence). The ends were cut back, 11 bases at V and 5 bases at J, with 10 bases in the middle.

This clone was seen only a few times. This chain joins TRBV28 and TRBJ2-5, with 10 nucleotides matching TRBD2. From germline, CDR1 is MDHEN and CDR2 SYDVKM. The CDR3 has 15 residues. Germline trimming cut 5 bases from V and 4 bases from J; bases unmatched to any gene: 7. The CDR3 sequence: CASSPGLAGAETQYF. CDR3 DNA: TGTGCCAGCAGTCCCGGTCTAGCGGGAGCAGAGACCCAGTACTTC.

A few counts support this clone. This sequence joins TRBV5-1 and TRBJ2-7; TRBD2 agrees at 9 bases. This CDR3 has 14 residues. V shed 3 bases, J shed 2 bases, and the junction held 3 bases outside the gene matches. Germline CDR1 SGHRS, CDR2 YFSETQ. The CDR3 spells CASSSVAGAYEQYF. In DNA form, the CDR3 reads TGCGCCAGCAGCTCCGTAGCGGGAGCCTACGAGCAGTACTTC.

This clone has more than one count but fewer than ten. Written as DNA, the CDR3 is TGTGCCAGCAGCCTACAATCCCCTAACTATGGCTACACCTTC. Its translation is CASSLQSPNYGYTF. The chain joins TRBV4-2 to TRBJ1-2; D call uncertain. The CDR3 consists of 14 residues. V lost 4 bases to trimming and J lost 0 bases, with 9 bases between them. From germline, CDR1 is LGHNA and CDR2 YNFKEQ.

This chain joins TRBV2 and TRBJ1-1; no clear D. The germline V gene has CDR1 SNHLY and CDR2 FYNNEI. This CDR3 spans 14 amino acids. The ends were cut back, 3 bases at V and 2 bases at J, with 10 bases in the middle. The CDR3 DNA is TGTGCCAGCAGTGATAACAGATTAAACACTGAAGCTTTCTTT. Translating it yields CASSDNRLNTEAFF.

V gene TRBV28 combines with J gene TRBJ2-7, with 11 bases matching TRBD2. This CDR3 spans 16 amino acids. Trimming removed 4 bases from V and 4 bases from J; junction bases left unmatched: 9. Germline loops: CDR1 MDHEN, CDR2 SYDVKM. The CDR3 loop reads CASSWVPGLAAYEQYF. DNA of the CDR3: TGTGCCAGCAGTTGGGTACCGGGACTAGCGGCTTACGAGCAGTACTTC.

This clone was picked up a small number of times. CDR3 coding DNA: TGTGCCACCAGCAGAGATCAGGGACAACAAGAGACCCAGTACTTC. Translation: CATSRDQGQQETQYF. The rearrangement joins TRBV15 to TRBJ2-5, with D possibly TRBD1 on 6 matching bases. V gave up 0 bases and J gave up 2 bases, with 10 bases separating them. The CDR3 length is 15 residues. Germline values: CDR1 LNHNV, CDR2 YYDKDF (reference sequence).

The chain links TRBV4-1 to TRBJ2-6; 10 bases agree with TRBD1. The CDR3 has 17 amino acids. Looked up from germline, CDR1 is MGHRA and CDR2 is YSYEKL. With 3 bases clipped from V and 3 bases from J, the junction kept 5 bases outside the gene matches. CDR3 sequence: CASSQGTGVYGANVLTF. CDR3 sequence (DNA): TGCGCCAGCAGCCAGGGGACAGGGGTTTATGGGGCCAACGTCCTGACTTTC.

This clone was found a few times. The chain joins TRBV5-1 to TRBJ2-3; 8 bases are shared with TRBD2. This CDR3 region has 16 residues. J lost 2 bases, V lost 2 bases, and 7 bases had no gene match. In germline, CDR1 is SGHRS, CDR2 YFSETQ. The CDR3 DNA is TGCGCCAGCAGCTTAGGCGGGAGGCCCAACACAGATACGCAGTATTTT. Translating it yields CASSLGGRPNTDTQYF. The entire variable domain, with the rest obtained from reference TRBV5-1 and TRBJ2-3, is as follows: KAGVTQTPRYLIKTRGQQVTLSCSPISGHRSVSWYQQTPGQGLQFLFEYFSETQRNKGNFPGRFSGRQFSNSRSEMNVSTLELGDSALYLCASSLGGRPNTDTQYFGPGTRLTVL.

Turning to this clone: Other DNA sequences within the sample encode an identical CDR3. The J gene is TRBJ1-2, the V gene TRBV28; 7 bases are shared with TRBD1. The germline V gene encodes CDR1 MDHEN and CDR2 SYDVKM. The CDR3 is made up of 13 amino acids. J was trimmed by 4 bases and V by 5 bases; bases with no gene match: 4. CDR3 DNA sequence: TGTGCCAGCAGTGGGGGACAGTTCTATGGCTACACCTTC. Translation gives CASSGGQFYGYTF.

This clone was seen a few times. V usage is TRBV6-1 and J usage is TRBJ2-7; 11 bases are a match to TRBD1. The germline V gene has CDR1 MNHNS and CDR2 SASEGT. The CDR3 consists of 16 residues. J lost 4 bases, V lost 1 base, and 6 bases had no gene match. Here the CDR3 DNA reads TGTGCCAGCAGTGAAGGGTCGGGGACAGGGGGTTACGAGCAGTACTTC. This codes for CASSEGSGTGGYEQYF.

The chain has TRBV7-3 and TRBJ1-1; TRBD1 aligns across 7 bases. There are 14 residues in the CDR3. The germline V gene encodes CDR1 SGHTA and CDR2 FQGTGA. The V gene end was trimmed by 5 bases and the J gene end by 4 bases; junction bases not matched to a gene: 7. Here the CDR3 reads CASSAQGTGTEAFF. CDR3 sequence (DNA): TGTGCCAGCAGCGCACAGGGGACGGGCACTGAAGCTTTCTTT.

This clone was recorded a few times. V and J are TRBV7-9 and TRBJ1-2; D is perhaps TRBD1 (6 bases). Trimming stripped 5 bases from V and 5 bases from J, with 15 bases between. The length of the CDR3 is 14 residues. The germline gives CDR1 SEHNR, CDR2 FQNEAQ (reference sequence). The DNA for the CDR3 is TGTGCCAGCAGCGCCCAACAGGGCCCATATGGCTACACCTTC. It yields the protein CASSAQQGPYGYTF. Together with reference TRBV7-9 and TRBJ1-2, the CDR3 gives the full variable domain: DTGVSQNPRHKITKRGQNVTFRCDPISEHNRLYWYRQTLGQGPEFLTYFQNEAQLEKSRLLSDRFSAERPKGSFSTLEIQRTEQGDSAMYLCASSAQQGPYGYTFGSGTRLTVV.

Worth noting for this clone: Different DNA sequences within this sample yield the same CDR3. The chain joins TRBV18 to TRBJ1-2, with unresolved D. Germline V gene sequence: CDR1 KGHSH, CDR2 LQKENI. Trimming pared 1 base from V and 6 bases from J, leaving 9 bases between. The CDR3 runs to 13 residues. CDR3 in amino acids: CASSPREEDGYTF. The CDR3 DNA reads as TGTGCCAGCTCACCACGGGAGGAGGATGGCTACACCTTC.

The sample holds many counts of this clone. The genes are TRBV4-3 and TRBJ2-5; D unclear. The CDR3 runs to 13 residues. Per the germline V gene, CDR1 is LGHNA and CDR2 is YSLEER. Trimming removed 1 base from V and 3 bases from J, with 6 bases in between. CDR3 sequence reads: CASSQGSEETQYF. Written as DNA, the CDR3 is TGCGCCAGCAGCCAAGGGTCAGAAGAGACCCAGTACTTC.

The chain uses TRBV5-5 and TRBJ2-6; 8 positions match TRBD1. CDR3 length: 20 amino acids. The germline gives CDR1 SGHKS, CDR2 YYEKEE (reference sequence). The V gene end was trimmed by 4 bases and the J gene end by 0 bases; junction bases not matched to a gene: 15. CDR3 sequence (DNA): TGTGCCAGCAGCGAGGGTCCGGGACAGGCGAGATACTCTGGGGCCAACGTCCTGACTTTC. Its translation is CASSEGPGQARYSGANVLTF. The full variable domain, its missing parts supplied by reference TRBV5-5 and TRBJ2-6, is DAGVTQSPTHLIKTRGQQVTLRCSPISGHKSVSWYQQVLGQGPQFIFQYYEKEERGRGNFPDRFSARQFPNYSSELNVNALLLGDSALYLCASSEGPGQARYSGANVLTFGAGSRLTVL.

The chain is built from TRBV7-3 and TRBJ2-1; no definite D call. The CDR3 is 15 residues long. V dropped 2 bases and J dropped 5 bases, with 13 bases sitting between them. The germline gives CDR1 SGHTA, CDR2 FQGTGA. The CDR3 nucleotides are TGTGCCAGCAGCTTAGTGGGCAGGCTCCACAATGAGCAGTTCTTC. It is translated as CASSLVGRLHNEQFF.